A selection of T cell receptor beta chains follows, all from one sample in a study of cytomegalovirus exposure and HLA in healthy donors. Assay: immunoSEQ multiplex PCR; the TCRdb copy retains only in-frame clones and omits some. The sample lists approximately 210,000 clones; about four fifths were seen once. Material for sequencing was PBMCs. Every receptor here comes from a woman aged 45-65 years in good health and CMV-seropositive. Both conserved end residues are part of each CDR3. D genes are given only for firm matches. Only some rows state a clone size, as once, few, many or a class for expanded clones.

TRBV5-6	TRBJ2-7	few	NA	TGTGCCAGCAGCTTGGTAGGGGCCGAGCAGTACTTC	CASSLVGAEQYF
TRBV9	TRBJ2-7	NA	TRBD2	TGTGCCAGCAGCGTAGATCCGGGGGGTAACTACGAGCAGTACTTC	CASSVDPGGNYEQYF
TRBV7-8	TRBJ2-7	NA	NA	TGTGCCAGCAGCTTAGGGTTCCGGGGAACCTACGAGCAGTACTTC	CASSLGFRGTYEQYF
TRBV7-9	TRBJ2-7	NA	TRBD1	TGTGCCAGCAGCTTAGGCTCCAGGGGGCGCGTTCCCTACGAGCAGTACTTC	CASSLGSRGRVPYEQYF
TRBV19	TRBJ1-2	NA	NA	TGTGCCAGTAGTCCCCCCGCCCCAGGTGTCTCTAATGGCTACACCTTC	CASSPPAPGVSNGYTF
TRBV18	TRBJ1-6	NA	TRBD1	TGTGCCAGCTCACCGACAGGGGTTGGTAATTCCCCCCTCCACTTT	CASSPTGVGNSPLHF
TRBV21-1	TRBJ2-1	once	NA	TGTGCCAGCAGCGCGACTAGCGGGGAGACCTACAATGAGCAGTTCTTC	CASSATSGETYNEQFF
TRBV5-4	TRBJ1-1	few	TRBD1	TGTGCCAGCAGCTTGGTTCCACAGGGGGCGAGCACTGAAGCTTTCTTT	CASSLVPQGASTEAFF
TRBV7-9	TRBJ2-7	NA	NA	TGTGCCAGCAGCTCTGCGGGAAGGGGTGGCTACGAGCAGTACTTC	CASSSAGRGGYEQYF
TRBV10-3	TRBJ1-1	NA	NA	TGTGCCATCAGCGGGGACACGGGGCGCACTGAAGCTTTCTTT	CAISGDTGRTEAFF
TRBV7-2	TRBJ2-2	NA	NA	TGTGCCAGCAGCAATGGCGGGACCGGGGAGCTGTTTTTT	CASSNGGTGELFF
TRBV5-1	TRBJ1-2	once	NA	TGCGCCAGCAGCTTGCAGGACATTAACTATGGCTACACCTTC	CASSLQDINYGYTF
TRBV10-2	TRBJ2-3	NA	TRBD2	TGCGCCAGCGGCCGGACTAGCGGGGGTTTAGATACGCAGTATTTT	CASGRTSGGLDTQYF
TRBV6-1	TRBJ1-5	NA	TRBD1	TGTGCCAGCAGTCTAAGACAGGGGCTAAATCAGCCCCAGCATTTT	CASSLRQGLNQPQHF
TRBV18	TRBJ2-7	NA	TRBD1	TGTGCCAGCTCACCAGGGACAGGGGCCTACGAGCAGTACTTC	CASSPGTGAYEQYF
TRBV5-1	TRBJ2-7	NA	TRBD2	TGCGCCAGCTACCGGACTAGCGGGGTCGGGGACTACGAGCAGTACTTC	CASYRTSGVGDYEQYF
TRBV6-6	TRBJ1-2	NA	NA	TGTGCCAGCAGTTCCCTCTGGGACATAGTCTTGCCTGGCTACACCTTC	CASSSLWDIVLPGYTF
TRBV2	TRBJ1-1	NA	TRBD1	TGTGCCAGCAAGTGGGACAGGGGTGACACTGAAGCTTTCTTT	CASKWDRGDTEAFF
TRBV5-1	TRBJ2-1	few	NA	TGCGCCAGCAGCTTGGCAGCGGGCTCCTACAATGAGCAGTTCTTC	CASSLAAGSYNEQFF
TRBV5-1	TRBJ1-1	NA	NA	TGCGCCAGCAGCCTCCTTCCGGGGAACACTGAAGCTTTCTTT	CASSLLPGNTEAFF
TRBV7-2	TRBJ1-4	NA	NA	TGTGCCAGCAGCTTATTAGGAGGTAGAATGGGTTATGAAAAACTGTTTTTT	CASSLLGGRMGYEKLFF
TRBV7-8	TRBJ1-2	NA	TRBD1	TGTGCCAGCAGCTTAGCACAGGGGAGCGACTATGGCTACACCTTC	CASSLAQGSDYGYTF
TRBV5-1	TRBJ1-2	once	NA	TGCGCCAGCAGCCCCGGTTATGGCTACACCTTC	CASSPGYGYTF
TRBV5-6	TRBJ1-2	NA	NA	TGTGCCAGCAGCTTGCTTTCGTTAACAGATTTTGGCTACACTTTC	CASSLLSLTDFGYTF
TRBV10-3	TRBJ2-1	once	NA	TGTGCCATCCTTACTAACAATGAGCAGTTCTTC	CAILTNNEQFF
TRBV11-1	TRBJ2-5	NA	TRBD2	TGTGCCAGCAGCTCCCGGGCCAGCGGGGGGGCCGGGGAGACCCAGTACTTC	CASSSRASGGAGETQYF
TRBV7-6	TRBJ1-5	NA	NA	TGTGCCAGCAGCTTAGCGGCAGGGCCTCAGCCCCAGCATTTT	CASSLAAGPQPQHF
TRBV7-2	TRBJ2-1	NA	TRBD2	TGTGCCAGCAGCCCGGCCGGGACTAGCGGGGGGACATACAATGAGCAGTTCTTC	CASSPAGTSGGTYNEQFF
TRBV28	TRBJ1-2	NA	NA	TGTGCCAGCAGTCCCCCGGACCAGGGTGGTGGCTACACCTTC	CASSPPDQGGGYTF